These 18 T cell receptor beta chains were sequenced from one sample in a study of blood T cells in healthy people across ages. Then a second PCR, running about 7 to 11 cycles, was carried out with a sample-barcoded 5' primer and a J-beta primer mix. TCRdb re-analysed the 5' RACE reads in MiXCR, keeping a single row per CDR3 protein. The sample yields a few hundred thousand distinct CDR3 sequences, 25% to 30% seen once. Source material: blood. Every receptor here comes from a woman between 70 and 85 years old in good health.

This clonotype was picked up many times. This chain links TRBV20-1 with TRBJ2-4; possible D gene TRBD2, 5 bases. Per germline, CDR1 DFQATT and CDR2 SNEGSKA (reference sequence). The V gene lost 5 bases and the J gene lost 6 bases, with 17 bases spanning the gap. CDR3 length: 14 amino acids. CDR3 protein: CSAEDGLGLNIQYF. CDR3 sequence (DNA): TGCAGTGCTGAGGACGGACTGGGATTAAACATTCAGTACTTC.

This clonotype was detected ten times or more. The rearrangement uses TRBV6-5 and TRBJ2-5; TRBD2 might be the D (6 bases). This CDR3 is 17 amino acids long. Germline CDR1 and CDR2: MNHEY and SVGAGI. Trimming took off 2 bases at V and 5 bases at J, with 21 bases between the two ends. The CDR3 DNA follows: TGTGCCAGCAGTTACGGGTCGGCGGGAACCAGGAAGGAGACCCAGTACTTC. Translated: CASSYGSAGTRKETQYF.

The chain carries TRBV20-1 and TRBJ2-1, with 11 bases identical to TRBD2. Trimming cost V 6 bases and J 0 bases; bases outside gene matches: 7. Germline V gene data show CDR1 as DFQATT and CDR2 as SNEGSKA (reference sequence). The CDR3 totals 16 residues. The CDR3 bases are TGCAGTGCCCAGGGACTAGCGGCCGACTCCTACAATGAGCAGTTCTTC. It yields the protein CSAQGLAADSYNEQFF.

This clonotype has a handful of counts. This chain links TRBV19 with TRBJ1-4; TRBD1 is a possible D gene (5 bases). CDR1 and CDR2 from the germline V gene are LNHDA and SQIVND (reference sequence). V lost 7 bases, J lost 6 bases, and 15 bases lay in between. The CDR3 runs to 14 residues. CDR3 DNA: TGTGCCAGTACGGGACGGACTAAAGATGAAAAACTGTTTTTT. Translated: CASTGRTKDEKLFF.

The rearrangement joins TRBV30 to TRBJ2-1; 8 positions agree with TRBD2. Germline V gives CDR1 GTSNPN, CDR2 SVGIG (reference sequence). The CDR3 length is 14 residues. J was trimmed by 6 bases and V by 3 bases; bases with no gene match: 7. CDR3 nucleotide sequence: TGTGCCTGGAGGCCCGGGAGGGATAGCAATGAGCAGTTCTTC. Encoded protein: CAWRPGRDSNEQFF.

The chain has TRBV20-1 and TRBJ2-7; TRBD1 matches at 9 bases. CDR3 length: 14 amino acids. Looked up from germline, CDR1 is DFQATT and CDR2 is SNEGSKA (reference sequence). The junction had 9 bases not matched to a gene; V was cut back by 4 bases and J by 5 bases. This CDR3 is CSATARGDRDEQYF. CDR3 DNA sequence: TGCAGTGCTACAGCGAGAGGGGACAGGGACGAGCAGTACTTC.

J is TRBJ1-1 and V is TRBV10-3, with 9 bases identical to TRBD1. V dropped 6 bases and J dropped 1; count of bases not matched to a gene: 6. Germline CDR1 and CDR2: ENHRY and SYGVKD. The CDR3 totals 15 residues. The CDR3 sequence is CAIREGTGKNTEAFF. The CDR3 nucleotides read TGTGCCATCAGAGAAGGGACAGGGAAGAACACTGAAGCTTTCTTT.

This clonotype was recorded a few times. The CDR3: CASSQKEETQYF. CDR3 in DNA: TGTGCCAGCAGCCAAAAGGAAGAGACCCAGTACTTC. The chain is built from TRBV3-1 and TRBJ2-5; D unclear. Trimming took off 2 bases at V and 3 bases at J, with 4 bases between the two ends. The CDR3 loop spans 12 amino acids. Per the germline V gene, CDR1 is LGHDT and CDR2 is YNNKEL (reference sequence).

This clonotype was detected only a few times. The rearrangement joins TRBV5-6 to TRBJ2-7; D perhaps matches TRBD1 (5 bases). This CDR3 has 15 amino acids. The germline V and J ends were trimmed by 6 bases and 0 bases, with 16 bases remaining between them. Germline CDR1 SGHDT, CDR2 YYEEEE. The CDR3 coding sequence is TGTGCCAGCACCGAAACAGGTAGAGGCTCCTACGAGCAGTACTTC. This translates into CASTETGRGSYEQYF. The full variable domain, rest sourced from reference TRBV5-6 and TRBJ2-7, is DAGVTQSPTHLIKTRGQQVTLRCSPKSGHDTVSWYQQALGQGPQFIFQYYEEEERQRGNFPDRFSGHQFPNYSSELNVNALLLGDSALYLCASTETGRGSYEQYFGPGTRLTVT.

This clonotype was recorded many times. This chain uses TRBV18 with TRBJ2-1; D is unresolved. V lost 3 bases and J lost 6, with 3 bases in between. Germline-derived CDR1 and CDR2 are KGHSH and LQKENI. This CDR3 is 11 amino acids long. The CDR3 loop reads CASSPGNEQFF. In DNA form, the CDR3 reads TGTGCCAGCTCACCGGGCAATGAGCAGTTCTTC.

Regarding this clonotype: At one of its ends the junction is not consistent with the germline gene, which may arise from a read error. CDR3 nucleotides: TGCAGTTCTAGCGGGAGGGCCTCGAATGAGCAGTTCTTC. Encoded protein: CSSSGRASNEQFF. This chain uses TRBV20-1 with TRBJ2-1, with TRBD2 identical over 12 bases. This CDR3 is built from 13 residues. CDR1 is DFQATT and CDR2 is SNEGSKA in the germline V gene (reference sequence).

The chain carries TRBV20-1 and TRBJ2-7; D not certain. CDR3 size: 12 residues. The V end was cut by 1 base, the J end by 5 bases, with 9 bases between. Germline values: CDR1 DFQATT, CDR2 SNEGSKA (reference sequence). CDR3: CSARGSHDEQYF. The DNA for the CDR3 is TGCAGTGCTAGAGGGTCCCACGACGAGCAGTACTTC.

The chain is built from TRBV6-5 and TRBJ2-1; D might be TRBD1 (6 bases). The DNA end favors TRBJ2-5, so the J call may be wrong. Germline V CDR1 and CDR2: MNHEY, SVGAGI. The CDR3 is 17 amino acids. The CDR3 sequence is CASSYELGRGFLETQYF. The CDR3, as DNA: TGTGCCAGCAGTTACGAGTTGGGAAGGGGGTTCTTGGAGACCCAGTACTTC.

This clonotype was observed at least ten times. The chain uses TRBV10-3 and TRBJ1-6; D is possibly TRBD1 (6 bases). Trimming left V 3 bases short and J 7 bases short, with 10 bases between. The germline CDR1 and CDR2 sequences are ENHRY and SYGVKD. The CDR3 spans 14 residues. In DNA form, the CDR3 reads TGTGCCATCAGTGAAGACAGGATAAATTCACCCCTCCACTTT. It codes for CAISEDRINSPLHF.

This sequence joins TRBV3-1 and TRBJ2-7; D is possibly TRBD1 or TRBD2 (5 bases each). The J call is uncertain, as TRBJ2-5 better fits the DNA end. Germline V gene lookup returns CDR1 LGHDT and CDR2 YNNKEL (reference sequence). The CDR3 is 17 residues long. The CDR3 DNA follows: TGTGCCAGCAGCCAAAGAAGGGGTAACGGGAAACAAGAGACCCAGTACTTC. This translates into CASSQRRGNGKQETQYF.

This rearrangement joins TRBV19 to TRBJ1-3; D uncertain. The CDR3 consists of 17 residues. Trimming cost V 4 bases and J 5 bases, with 21 bases left between them. The germline V gene has CDR1 LNHDA and CDR2 SQIVND (reference sequence). CDR3 nucleotides: TGTGCCAGTAGTACCTCCCGGATCCTGCAAAGGAGAAACACCATATATTTT. Amino acid sequence: CASSTSRILQRRNTIYF.

The chain is built from TRBV9 and TRBJ1-5; 8 nucleotides agree with TRBD1. CDR3 size: 15 residues. Trimming took 4 bases from V and 1 from J; bases not matched to a gene: 4. Germline V gene lookup returns CDR1 SGDLS and CDR2 YYNGEE. The CDR3, as DNA: TGTGCCAGCAGCCGGACAGGGATAAGCAATCAGCCCCAGCATTTT. This translates into CASSRTGISNQPQHF.

This clonotype occurred a few times. The J gene is TRBJ2-5, the V gene TRBV5-1, with D possibly being TRBD1 or TRBD2 (5 bases each). Judging by the DNA end, TRBJ2-7 fits better; the J call may be wrong. CDR1 is SGHRS and CDR2 is YFSETQ in the germline V gene. The CDR3 spans 14 residues. The CDR3, as DNA: TGCGCCAGCAGCGCAGGGACGGGCTCCTACGAGCAGTACTTC. Its protein is CASSAGTGSYEQYF.